Listed here are 21 T cell receptor beta chains from one sample, sequenced in a study of shared clonotypes between healthy human individuals. Some clones are missing from TCRdb's copy, which holds only in-frame ones; the method was immunoSEQ multiplex PCR. The table records roughly 2.2 million clones, just over 90% of them present only once. The sequenced sample was naive CD4+ T cells from PBMCs. Indicated subset: CD45RA+ positively selected. The receptors here all came from a man aged 18 to 30 in good health. Some clones in this sample may be carry-over from other donors' samples.

This clone was picked up one time. V and J are TRBV9 and TRBJ2-1; D gene ambiguous. The CDR3 loop spans 12 amino acids. Germline V lookup: CDR1 SGDLS, CDR2 YYNGEE. Trimming took 4 bases from V and 9 from J, leaving 11 bases between them. The CDR3 is CASSPHPLEQFF. CDR3 coding DNA: TGTGCCAGCAGCCCTCACCCCCTTGAGCAGTTCTTC.

The chain couples TRBV11-1 to TRBJ2-2; 13 bases align to TRBD2. V shed 3 bases and J 1 base; nucleotides not matched to a gene: 5. Germline-derived CDR1 and CDR2 are SGHAT and FQDESV (reference sequence). The CDR3 contains 18 residues. The CDR3 DNA follows: TGTGCCAGCAGCTTCCCGGGACTAGCGGGACTGAACACCGGGGAGCTGTTTTTT. It is translated as CASSFPGLAGLNTGELFF. Together with reference TRBV11-1 and TRBJ2-2, the CDR3 gives the full variable domain: EAEVAQSPRYKITEKSQAVAFWCDPISGHATLYWYRQILGQGPELLVQFQDESVVDDSQLPKDRFSAERLKGVDSTLKIQPAELGDSAMYLCASSFPGLAGLNTGELFFGEGSRLTVL.

The chain recombines TRBV30 with TRBJ1-2; D gene unclear. With 4 bases removed from V and 7 bases from J, the gap between germline ends came to 22 bases. This CDR3 region has 15 residues. CDR1 is GTSNPN, CDR2 SVGIG, per germline (reference sequence). The CDR3 DNA reads as TGTGCCTGGACCCCCCTCCTGGGAAGTCATGGTGGCTACACCTTC. This gives the protein CAWTPLLGSHGGYTF.

The V and J genes are TRBV15 and TRBJ2-1; TRBD2 matches 7 bases. Germline V gene data show CDR1 as LNHNV and CDR2 as YYDKDF (reference sequence). With 4 bases clipped from V and 9 bases from J, the junction kept 12 bases outside the gene matches. The CDR3 is 15 residues long. The CDR3, as DNA: TGTGCCACCAGCAAACTAGCGCGGGGAGAGGGTGAGCAGTTCTTC. Translating gives CATSKLARGEGEQFF.

J is TRBJ1-1 and V is TRBV5-6; D remains unclear. V was cut by 3 bases and J by 5 bases, with 20 bases left in between. This CDR3 contains 16 residues. CDR1 is SGHDT and CDR2 is YYEEEE in the germline V gene. The CDR3 spells CASSSYQVGLGTEAFF. The CDR3 region has the DNA TGTGCCAGCAGCTCGTACCAGGTAGGGTTGGGAACTGAAGCTTTCTTT.

The DNA for the CDR3 is TGTGCCAGCAGGAAGACTTCAGGGGACACTGAAGCTTTCTTT. This gives the protein CASRKTSGDTEAFF. This sequence joins TRBV27 and TRBJ1-1; D is possibly TRBD1 (6 bases). Trimming took off 6 bases at V and 3 bases at J, with 14 bases between the two ends. CDR1 is MNHEY, CDR2 SMNVEV, per germline (reference sequence). This CDR3 has 14 residues.

This chain uses TRBV29-1 with TRBJ2-5; 7 nucleotides line up with TRBD1. This CDR3 spans 15 amino acids. Germline V gene data show CDR1 as SQVTM and CDR2 as ANQGSEA. J gave up 1 base and V 6 bases, and 11 bases lay outside the gene matches. CDR3 protein: CSVRNRGLSQETQYF. The CDR3 DNA is TGCAGCGTCCGAAACAGGGGTCTATCCCAAGAGACCCAGTACTTC.

CDR3 in DNA: TGTGCCAGCATACCGACGATAAGGGGGGAGGACCAAGAGACCCAGTACTTC. Its protein is CASIPTIRGEDQETQYF. The genes are TRBV27 and TRBJ2-5; either TRBD1 or TRBD2 may fit D (6 bases each). Trimming cost V 7 bases and J 0 bases, with 21 bases left between them. The CDR3 runs to 17 residues. Germline V lookup: CDR1 MNHEY, CDR2 SMNVEV (reference sequence).

The gene calls are TRBV5-4 and TRBJ1-5; 7 bases line up with TRBD1. CDR1 SGHNT and CDR2 YYREEE come from the germline V gene (reference sequence). V lost 2 bases, J lost 0 bases, and 5 bases stayed unmatched. This CDR3 contains 16 residues. This chain's CDR3 is CASSFGGGFSNQPQHF. DNA for the CDR3: TGTGCCAGCAGCTTTGGAGGGGGCTTTAGCAATCAGCCCCAGCATTTT.

The V call is TRBV7-6, the J call TRBJ1-1; D not certain. V lost 5 bases to trimming and J lost 2 bases, with 12 bases between them. The CDR3 consists of 14 residues. The germline V gene encodes CDR1 SGHVS and CDR2 FNYEAQ. CDR3 sequence reads: CASSPQPLNTEAFF. The CDR3 DNA reads TGTGCCAGCAGCCCACAGCCTTTAAACACTGAAGCTTTCTTT.

A remark on this clone: The sample has other DNA sequences that encode this CDR3 too. V and J are TRBV28 and TRBJ1-4; 7 bases are shared with TRBD1. V lost 4 bases, J lost 7 bases, and 6 bases stayed unmatched. Germline CDR1 is MDHEN and CDR2 is SYDVKM. The CDR3 loop spans 14 amino acids. CDR3 region: CASSSPGQSEKLFF. DNA for the CDR3: TGTGCCAGCAGTTCTCCGGGACAGAGTGAAAAACTGTTTTTT.

This chain connects TRBV9 to TRBJ2-5; TRBD2 agrees at 8 bases. V lost 0 bases, J lost 5 bases, and 9 bases stayed unmatched. Germline loops: CDR1 SGDLS, CDR2 YYNGEE. CDR3 length: 16 residues. The CDR3 is CASSVGPSGSTETQYF. CDR3 nucleotide sequence: TGTGCCAGCAGCGTAGGCCCCAGCGGGAGCACTGAGACCCAGTACTTC.

This rearrangement joins TRBV7-9 to TRBJ2-3; D remains unclear. The V and J ends lost 1 base and 8 bases respectively, with 4 bases between them. This CDR3 is 11 amino acids long. Germline-derived CDR1 and CDR2 are SEHNR and FQNEAQ (reference sequence). The CDR3 DNA reads as TGTGCCAGCAGCTTAGGGGCTACGCAGTATTTT. Translating gives CASSLGATQYF.

Concerning this clone itself: At the DNA level, this CDR3 is encoded by other sequences in the same sample as well. The V call is TRBV30, the J call TRBJ1-2; D remains ambiguous. The ends were cut back, 0 bases at V and 4 bases at J, with 9 bases in the middle. This CDR3 spans 13 amino acids. Germline V gene sequence: CDR1 GTSNPN, CDR2 SVGIG (reference sequence). The CDR3 is CAWSVALGYGYTF. CDR3 coding DNA: TGTGCCTGGAGTGTGGCATTGGGCTATGGCTACACCTTC.

V gene TRBV28 combines with J gene TRBJ2-7, with D perhaps matching TRBD1 (5 bases). CDR1 MDHEN and CDR2 SYDVKM come from the germline V gene. Trimming removed 4 bases from V and 5 bases from J, with 18 bases in between. The CDR3 length is 15 residues. The CDR3 region has the DNA TGTGCCAGCAGTTCCACCTTCAGGGTGCGCGACGAGCAGTACTTC. Translation: CASSSTFRVRDEQYF.

The J gene is TRBJ2-7, the V gene TRBV28, with 7 bases aligning to TRBD1. V was pared by 5 bases and J by 6 bases, with 13 bases of the junction left unmatched. Germline V gene lookup returns CDR1 MDHEN and CDR2 SYDVKM. This CDR3 has 15 residues. The CDR3 nucleotides read TGTGCCAGCAGTCCGCCTGACAGGGTTCTTCGCGAGCAGTACTTC. This gives the protein CASSPPDRVLREQYF.

The rearrangement links TRBV5-1 to TRBJ1-2; TRBD1 is a possible D gene (5 bases). CDR1 is SGHRS and CDR2 is YFSETQ in the germline V gene. The CDR3 length is 17 residues. Between the trimmed V and J ends, which lost 0 bases and 0 bases, there was a span of 15 bases. This CDR3 reads CASSLAGNRPTNYGYTF. In DNA, the CDR3 is TGCGCCAGCAGCTTGGCCGGGAACAGGCCGACTAACTATGGCTACACCTTC. The full variable domain, its missing parts supplied by reference TRBV5-1 and TRBJ1-2, is KAGVTQTPRYLIKTRGQQVTLSCSPISGHRSVSWYQQTPGQGLQFLFEYFSETQRNKGNFPGRFSGRQFSNSRSEMNVSTLELGDSALYLCASSLAGNRPTNYGYTFGSGTRLTVV.

About this clone: This sample also contains other DNA sequences that code for the same CDR3. The rearrangement uses TRBV6-5 and TRBJ2-7; TRBD2 matches at 7 bases. The CDR3 extends over 15 amino acids. From germline, CDR1 is MNHEY and CDR2 SVGAGI. V gave up 0 bases and J gave up 3 bases; unmatched junction bases: 5. The CDR3 region is CASSYSRGGSYEQYF. The CDR3, as DNA: TGTGCCAGCAGTTACTCGAGGGGCGGGAGCTACGAGCAGTACTTC.

The V call is TRBV7-9, the J call TRBJ2-5; D possibly corresponds to TRBD2 (6 bases). Trimming removed 5 bases at V and 4 bases at J, with 17 bases between. CDR1 and CDR2 (germline): SEHNR, FQNEAQ (reference sequence). The CDR3 is made up of 15 amino acids. In DNA, the CDR3 is TGTGCCAGCAGCAGGGCGACCGGGAGACCAGAGACCCAGTACTTC. This gives the protein CASSRATGRPETQYF.

This chain uses TRBV28 with TRBJ2-7; D might be TRBD2 (6 bases). V lost 5 bases and J lost 1, with 15 bases in between. The CDR3 sequence is 15 residues long. CDR1 is MDHEN and CDR2 is SYDVKM in the germline V gene. CDR3 nucleotides: TGTGCCAGCAGTCCGGGGGTAAGGGGATCCTACGAGCAGTACTTC. Protein: CASSPGVRGSYEQYF.

For this clone: This sample includes further DNA sequences coding for the same CDR3. Here the CDR3 DNA reads TGTGCCTGGAGTCAAAACACCGGGGAGCTGTTTTTT. It codes for CAWSQNTGELFF. The genes are TRBV30 and TRBJ2-2; D is undetermined. The CDR3 contains 12 residues. Trimming took 2 bases from V and 2 from J, leaving 3 bases between them. Germline CDR1 GTSNPN, CDR2 SVGIG (reference sequence).